This T cell receptor (beta chain) was retrieved from a study of early T cells in non-severe SARS-CoV-2 infection (dated by TCRdb to the early 2020s). Context from the whole study: TCR sequencing used bulk RNA from unsorted whole blood, so alpha and beta chains could not be paired. What the study reported, not specific to this receptor: Matching against VDJdb was skewed toward anti-spike CD8 responses, likely underestimated virus-specific expansions, and missed private and CD4 specificities.

Receptor amplification or capture employed 5' RACE. Sequencing took place on a NextSeq 500. Unique molecular identifiers were attached to individual cDNA molecules in the TCR library protocol so that sequencing error and PCR bias could be corrected. Both TCR alpha and beta chains were sequenced, and tight co-correlation was observed between alpha and beta sequence abundances in each sample. The paper's data handling went like this. Decombinator V4 was used to perform V gene, J gene and CDR3 annotation of TCR sequences. TCRs were defined as expanded if a significant change between any two time points was detected under a Poisson model with p below 0.0001. TCR abundances were normalised to the total number of TCRs sequenced per sample and were expressed as counts per million. MAIT TCRs were defined by TRAV1-2 paired with TRAJ12, TRAJ20 or TRAJ33, and iNKT TCRs by TRAV10 paired with TRAJ18. VDJdb, accessed on 1 November 2021, was searched for TCRs annotated for CMV, EBV and SARS-CoV-2, and TCRs annotated for more than one antigen were excluded. TCRdb cleaned the public reads at Q25 with fastp, built clones with MiXCR and kept in-frame beta chains. Identical CDR3 proteins give one entry, which carries the most common genes and DNA. What appears here as the V and J calls and clone size reflects TCRdb's work, not the paper's. This sample lists approximately 75,000 distinct CDR3 sequences; more than 3.5% were detected once. The ten top clones hold about 3.6% of the sample.

The CDR1 and CDR2 encoded by the germline V gene (reference sequence) are LNHDA and SQIVND. Germline trimming amounts to 4 bases on V and 4 bases on J, with 3 as the count of junction bases outside the gene matches. CDR3 length: 13 amino acids, cysteine to phenylalanine. The CDR3 DNA has 39 bases and is translated from base 1. For this clonotype: No antigen is known for it. Base qualities are missing; no much larger clone stands one base away.

Set within a cohort of healthcare workers in London, UK, this nested case-control study involved weekly PCR testing of nasopharyngeal swabs along with blood sampling. Healthcare workers were recruited during the week of the UK lockdown, between 23 and 31 March 2020, and followed weekly for up to 16 weeks. The chain joins TRBV19 to TRBJ2-5, with 7 bases aligning to TRBD2. Source: whole blood, taken at baseline. The sequence was collected from an adult who was a healthcare worker with PCR-confirmed SARS-CoV-2 infection or an uninfected control (not recorded which). The donor label of this sample is uncertain. The CDR3 corresponds to CASSTTSRETQYF. The DNA sequence follows: TGTGCCAGTAGTACGACTAGCCGAGAGACCCAGTACTTC. This CDR3, with the reference TRBV19 and TRBJ2-5 proteins standing in past its ends, gives the full variable domain DGGITQSPKYLFRKEGQNVTLSCEQNLNHDAMYWYRQDPGQGLRLIYYSQIVNDFQKGDIAEGYSVSREKKESFPLTVTSAQKNPTAFYLCASSTTSRETQYFGPGTRLLVL.